This is a list of T cell receptor beta chains from one sample in a study of blood T cells in healthy people across ages. Via MiXCR, TCRdb re-called the 5' RACE reads, giving one row per CDR3 protein. The data contain roughly 2 million distinct CDR3 sequences, 49% of them singletons. Sequencing was performed on blood. Source of these receptors: a woman aged 40 to 50 in good health. Each CDR3 is given with its conserved first and last residue. Each record gives: J gene, V gene, D gene, clone size, CDR3 DNA, CDR3 protein. D genes are given only for firm matches. Expanded clones get a size class; other rows say once, few or many, or leave the size out.

>TRBJ2-1|TRBV24-1|NA|few
TGTGCCACCAGTGATTTGCGCCAGGCAGGCGATGAGCAGTTCTTC
CATSDLRQAGDEQFF
>TRBJ2-2|TRBV9|NA|NA
TGTGCCAGCAGCGTAGGTTCCGGGAACACCGGGGAGCTGTTTTTT
CASSVGSGNTGELFF
>TRBJ2-4|TRBV28|NA|NA
TGTGCCACCCGCGGCGAAATAAACATTCAGTACTTC
CATRGEINIQYF
>TRBJ2-1|TRBV11-2|NA|NA
TGTGCCAGCAGCACCCGACAGGGAGGAAGGTACAATGAGCAGTTCTTC
CASSTRQGGRYNEQFF
>TRBJ2-3|TRBV5-8|NA|NA
TGTGCCAGCAGCTTGGGGCAGGGTATAAAGACAGATACGCAGTATTTT
CASSLGQGIKTDTQYF
>TRBJ2-1|TRBV27|NA|NA
TGTGCCAGCAGTTCACCTACCAGCTCCTACAATGAGCAGTTCTTC
CASSSPTSSYNEQFF
>TRBJ2-4|TRBV12-3/TRBV12-4|NA|NA
TGTGCCAGCAGTTTTGGGGGCGAAAACATTCAGTACTTC
CASSFGGENIQYF
>TRBJ2-1|TRBV7-9|TRBD2|NA
TGTGCCAGCAGACCCACTAGCGGGGGTTACTACAATGAGCAGTTCTTC
CASRPTSGGYYNEQFF
>TRBJ2-1|TRBV6-2/TRBV6-3|TRBD2|NA
TGTGCCAGCAGAACCGGGACTAGCGGGGCCGAGTTCTTC
CASRTGTSGAEFF
>TRBJ2-1|TRBV20-1|TRBD2|NA
TGCAGTGCTAGCCCCTACGCGGGGGGGTGGAATGAGCAGTTCTTC
CSASPYAGGWNEQFF
>TRBJ2-6|TRBV27|NA|many
TGTGCCAGCAGTTCAACCCGGGGGGCTCTCCTCCTCTCTGGGGCCAACGTCCTGACTTTC
CASSSTRGALLLSGANVLTF
>TRBJ2-1|TRBV5-1|TRBD2|few
TGCGCCAGCAGCATGGGACTAGACTACAATGAGCAGTTCTTC
CASSMGLDYNEQFF
>TRBJ2-4|TRBV2|NA|NA
TGTGCCAGCAGACCCAGAGAAAACATTCAGTACTTC
CASRPRENIQYF
>TRBJ2-1|TRBV28|NA|once
TGTGCCAGCAGGTATTTGGCAGTCAATGAGCAGTTCTTC
CASRYLAVNEQFF
>TRBJ2-1|TRBV28|TRBD1|NA
TGTGCCAGCGGCCCCCGGGACAGGGTCAGTGAGCAGTTCTTC
CASGPRDRVSEQFF
>TRBJ2-3|TRBV5-6|NA|once
TGTGCCAGCAGCCGTCGTGGGGGGTCAGGTCGAGATACGCAGTATTTT
CASSRRGGSGRDTQYF
>TRBJ2-4|TRBV28|TRBD1|few
TGTGCCAGCAGTACAGGGGGAGTTGCCAAAAACATTCAGTACTTC
CASSTGGVAKNIQYF
>TRBJ2-3|TRBV20-1|NA|NA
TGCAGTGCTAGTATTGGAAGGGGCACAGATACGCAGTATTTT
CSASIGRGTDTQYF
>TRBJ2-7|TRBV20-1|TRBD2|NA
TGCAGTGCCGCCAAGACTAGCGGGTTTTACAATGAGCAGTACTTC
CSAAKTSGFYNEQYF
>TRBJ2-3|TRBV7-7|TRBD1|NA
TGTGCTAGCAGCTCGCAGACAGGGGAGTTCGATACGCAGTATTTT
CASSSQTGEFDTQYF
>TRBJ2-1|TRBV29-1|TRBD2|NA
TGCAGCGTTCCCGGTCTAGCGGGGGTCAATGAGCAGTTCTTC
CSVPGLAGVNEQFF
>TRBJ2-6|TRBV7-9|NA|NA
TGTGCCAGCCCCTCAGGGGGGAGGGGGGCCAACGTCCTGACTTTC
CASPSGGRGANVLTF
>TRBJ2-7|TRBV20-1|NA|NA
TGCAGCGCCCAGGTGGGGGCTTACGAGCAGTACTTC
CSAQVGAYEQYF
>TRBJ2-5|TRBV28|TRBD2|NA
TGTGCCAGCAGTACACGACTAGCGGGGGGGCTAGGAGAGACCCAGTACTTC
CASSTRLAGGLGETQYF
>TRBJ2-3|TRBV5-5|NA|NA
TGTGCCAGCAGCTTGGAAAGCTACACAGATACGCAGTATTTT
CASSLESYTDTQYF
>TRBJ1-2|TRBV27|TRBD1|few
TGTGCCAGCAGTCTGTCGAGCCCAGGGGGCGGGAATGGCTACACCTTC
CASSLSSPGGGNGYTF
>TRBJ2-1|TRBV11-2|NA|NA
TGTGCCAGCAGTTTATCATTGGGGGAGCAGTTCTTC
CASSLSLGEQFF
>TRBJ2-1|TRBV5-1|TRBD2|NA
TGCGCCAGCAGCAATCTAGCGGGGGGTACGGATGAGCAGTTCTTC
CASSNLAGGTDEQFF
>TRBJ2-1|TRBV7-2|TRBD1|NA
TGTGCCAGCAGCCTCGTCAGGGGGCAGGACAATGAGCAGTTCTTC
CASSLVRGQDNEQFF
>TRBJ2-7|TRBV6-5|NA|NA
TGTGCCAGCAGCCCAATCCCCTCCAGGGCAGGGGAGCAGTACTTC
CASSPIPSRAGEQYF
>TRBJ2-3|TRBV6-2/TRBV6-3|NA|NA
TGTGCCACCCTCTGGACGAATACAGATACGCAGTATTTT
CATLWTNTDTQYF
>TRBJ2-1|TRBV28|TRBD2|NA
TGTGCCAGCAGTTTATGGGCTAGCGGGAAAGATGAGCAGTTCTTC
CASSLWASGKDEQFF
>TRBJ2-7|TRBV6-5|NA|few
TGTGCCAGCAGTTCCCGACAGACCTCTAGCTCCTACGAGCAGTACTTC
CASSSRQTSSSYEQYF
>TRBJ2-3|TRBV29-1|NA|NA
TGCAGCGTTGAACAGGCGTTTAGCACAGATACGCAGTATTTT
CSVEQAFSTDTQYF